This TCR beta chain stems from a study of regulatory T cells in long-lasting Graves disease. Study-wide points: Sampling was limited to peripheral blood rather than thyroid tissue.

Germline V gives CDR1 DFQATT, CDR2 SNEGSKA (reference sequence). The CDR3 is 11 residues long. Trimming pared 2 bases from V and 4 bases from J, leaving 6 bases between. The time point: newly diagnosed GD, antithyroid drugs for less than 3 months. Generation of the TCR library employed RNA extracted from PBMCs. Peripheral blood, approximately 9 milliliters of it, was drawn into EDTA tubes. Only a few counts were recorded for this clonotype. Its antigen is not identified. Relying on iRepertoire HTBI primers and Arm-PCR of CDR3 regions, the team built TCR beta libraries. One entry per CDR3 protein results from TCRdb running MiXCR on the multiplex PCR reads. The sample holds about 420,000 distinct CDR3 sequences, around 15% seen once. These data are also associated with another study on T cells in Graves' hyperthyroidism and ophthalmopathy. That investigation notes: Each diagnosis was grounded in clinical symptoms, serum thyroxine and TRAb, thyroid ultrasound, and orbital computed tomography. Most expanded thyroid clonotypes above 0.001 recurred in blood.

The receptor's source is a young woman with Graves disease. V usage is TRBV20-1 and J usage is TRBJ2-7; D is unclear. Sequenced material: peripheral blood mononuclear cells (PBMCs), taken at new diagnosis, from a patient treated with antithyroid drugs. The CDR3 sequence is CSARYEYEQYF. DNA for the CDR3: TGCAGTGCTAGATACGAGTACGAGCAGTACTTC.